The 2 T cell receptor beta chains reported below all come from one sample, sequenced in a study of shared clonotypes between healthy human individuals. TCRdb's table, derived via immunoSEQ multiplex PCR, lists solely in-frame clones and lacks some. This table has roughly 2.5 million clones, around 90% appearing once. Sequencing was carried out using naive CD4+ T cells sorted from blood. Stated subset: CD45RA+ positively selected. Receptor source: a man aged 18 to 29 in good health.

Concerning this clone itself: Compared with germline, one end of the junction differs, possibly owing to a read error. The identical CDR3 is also encoded by other nucleotide sequences in the sample. V gene TRBV11-2 combines with J gene TRBJ1-1; 7 bases fit TRBD1. CDR1 is SGHAT, CDR2 FQNNGV, per germline. The CDR3 has 14 amino acids. The CDR3 DNA reads TGCGCCAGCAGCTTGCGACAGGGAAACACTGAAGCTTTCTTT. This translates into CASSLRQGNTEAFF. Together with reference TRBV11-2 and TRBJ1-1, the CDR3 gives the full variable domain: EAGVAQSPRYKIIEKRQSVAFWCNPISGHATLYWYQQILGQGPKLLIQFQNNGVVDDSQLPKDRFSAERLKGVDSTLKIQPAKLEDSAVYLCASSLRQGNTEAFFGQGTRLTVV.

As to this clone: The sample holds other DNA sequences that translate to the same CDR3. The rearrangement uses TRBV5-1 and TRBJ1-6, with D maybe TRBD1 (5 bases). This CDR3 is 15 amino acids long. V dropped 0 bases and J dropped 4 bases, with 8 bases sitting between them. Germline CDR1 and CDR2: SGHRS and YFSETQ. The CDR3: CASSLDQGYNSPLHF. In DNA, the CDR3 is TGCGCCAGCAGCTTGGATCAGGGTTATAATTCACCCCTCCACTTT.